The 28 T cell receptor beta chains below all came from one sample that was sequenced in a study of blood T cell repertoires in COVID-19 (dated by TCRdb to 2018 to 2020). The library came from the immunoSEQ multiplex PCR assay. The table was pulled from immuneACCESS by TCRdb, which kept in-frame rearrangements only. Such tables lose some clones; where checked, under half of the loss comes from unresolved V genes, and the rest has no known cause. A total of some 200,000 clones appear in this sample, 86% of them only once. Of the sample, 2.2% falls within the top ten clones. The sample taken for sequencing was peripheral blood. The receptors here all came from a woman aged 45-59 years with acute or convalescent COVID-19.

This clone was seen only a few times. The J gene is TRBJ1-1, the V gene TRBV6-6, with 9 bases aligning to TRBD1. V was clipped by 5 bases and J by 10 bases; unmatched bases: 14. CDR1 is MNHNY and CDR2 is SVGAGI in the germline V gene (reference sequence). This CDR3 region has 15 residues. The CDR3 bases are TGTGCCAGCAGTCCGACCCGGGACAGGGACGGCGGAGCTTTCTTT. It translates to CASSPTRDRDGGAFF.

This clone was observed a few times. CDR3 sequence: CASSWTGPNTEAFF. The CDR3 coding sequence is TGTGCCAGCAGCTGGACAGGGCCGAACACTGAAGCTTTCTTT. The chain links TRBV5-5 to TRBJ1-1; 8 bases are shared with TRBD1. V lost 3 bases, J lost 1 base, and 2 bases stayed unmatched. Germline lookup yields CDR1 SGHKS and CDR2 YYEKEE (reference sequence). The CDR3 has 14 residues.

CDR3 sequence: CASSLAFRDRVHGYTF. DNA of the CDR3: TGTGCCAGCAGCTTAGCGTTTAGGGACAGGGTTCATGGCTACACCTTC. The rearrangement uses TRBV7-9 and TRBJ1-2; TRBD1 matches at 9 bases. J was trimmed by 6 bases and V by 0 bases; bases with no gene match: 8. The CDR3 runs 16 residues. Germline lookup yields CDR1 SEHNR and CDR2 FQNEAQ (reference sequence).

The chain couples TRBV19 to TRBJ2-1; a weak D match, TRBD2 (5 bases). From germline, CDR1 is LNHDA and CDR2 SQIVND (reference sequence). V gave up 2 bases and J gave up 3 bases, with 5 bases separating them. The CDR3 consists of 13 residues. CDR3 nucleotide sequence: TGTGCCAGTAGTATAAGCGGCTACAATGAGCAGTTCTTC. This translates into CASSISGYNEQFF.

The rearrangement links TRBV6-2 or TRBV6-3 to TRBJ2-7; the match to TRBD1 covers 8 bases. V dropped 0 bases and J dropped 1; count of bases not matched to a gene: 5. Germline CDR1 and CDR2: MNHEY and SVGEGT. This CDR3 has 16 amino acids. The DNA for the CDR3 is TGTGCCAGCAGTTACTCCTGGACAGGGAATTCCTACGAGCAGTACTTC. Protein product: CASSYSWTGNSYEQYF.

This clone appeared a single time. The V and J genes are TRBV10-1 and TRBJ2-1, with 7 bases lining up with TRBD1. The germline V gene encodes CDR1 WNHNN and CDR2 SYGVQD (reference sequence). After removal of 6 bases from V and 10 bases from J, the junction contained 12 bases not matched to a gene. This CDR3 spans 14 amino acids. For the CDR3, the DNA is TGCGCCAGCAGCCGGGACAGCCCCAGAGACGAGCAGTTCTTC. Encoded protein: CASSRDSPRDEQFF.

The chain combines TRBV19 with TRBJ2-3; 11 bases match TRBD2. The CDR3 contains 15 residues. The germline CDR1 and CDR2 sequences are LNHDA and SQIVND (reference sequence). V shed 10 bases, J shed 2 bases, and the junction held 8 bases outside the gene matches. The CDR3 loop reads CATIGTSGPTDTQYF. CDR3 DNA sequence: TGTGCCACCATAGGGACTAGCGGCCCCACAGATACGCAGTATTTT.

V is TRBV10-3 and J is TRBJ1-4; tentatively, D is TRBD1 (6 bases). The CDR3 loop spans 14 amino acids. V was clipped by 6 bases and J by 0 bases, with 8 bases between them. Per the germline V gene, CDR1 is ENHRY and CDR2 is SYGVKD. The CDR3 DNA follows: TGTGCCATCAGCACAGGGTCAACTAATGAAAAACTGTTTTTT. Translated, it gives CAISTGSTNEKLFF.

The V gene is TRBV5-1, the J gene TRBJ2-3; 7 bases are shared with TRBD1. Trimming at V came to 0 bases and at J to 3 bases, leaving 7 bases not matched to a gene. Germline CDR1 SGHRS, CDR2 YFSETQ. CDR3 size: 16 residues. The CDR3, as DNA: TGCGCCAGCAGCTTGGAAGACAGGGTGTATACAGATACGCAGTATTTT. It encodes CASSLEDRVYTDTQYF.

CDR3 region: CASSFSTEMEYF. DNA for the CDR3: TGTGCCAGCAGTTTTTCGACAGAAATGGAGTATTTT. V gene TRBV12-3 or TRBV12-4 combines with J gene TRBJ2-3; D might be TRBD1 (5 bases). V was trimmed by 3 bases and J by 13 bases, leaving 14 bases between them. The CDR3 consists of 12 residues.

This rearrangement joins TRBV18 to TRBJ1-3; D is possibly TRBD1 (6 bases). Germline loops: CDR1 KGHSH, CDR2 LQKENI. The CDR3 length is 17 residues. Trimming pared 1 base from V and 1 base from J, leaving 14 bases between. The CDR3, as DNA: TGTGCCAGCTCACCACGTTCAGGGGATAAATCTGGAAACACCATATATTTT. This translates into CASSPRSGDKSGNTIYF.

V and J are TRBV27 and TRBJ1-2; tentatively, D is TRBD1 (6 bases). The CDR3 sequence is 14 residues long. Germline lookup yields CDR1 MNHEY and CDR2 SMNVEV (reference sequence). V was cut by 5 bases and J by 8 bases, with 18 bases left in between. CDR3 loop: CASSLAGGREGYTF. Here the CDR3 DNA reads TGTGCCAGCAGTCTCGCGGGGGGGCGGGAAGGCTACACCTTC.

The chain has TRBV20-1 and TRBJ1-2, with D possibly matching TRBD1 (5 bases). Germline V gene data show CDR1 as DFQATT and CDR2 as SNEGSKA (reference sequence). This CDR3 has 11 amino acids. V lost 6 bases and J 8 bases, leaving 13 bases between the germline ends. CDR3 DNA: TGCAGTGCCCCTTCGGGGGGGGGCTACACCTTC. It codes for CSAPSGGGYTF.

The genes are TRBV19 and TRBJ1-2, with D tentatively TRBD1 (6 bases). CDR1 and CDR2 (germline): LNHDA, SQIVND (reference sequence). Trimming stripped 5 bases from V and 2 bases from J, with 9 bases between. The CDR3 sequence is 13 residues long. The CDR3 protein is CASSVGQNYGYTF. The CDR3 DNA is TGTGCCAGTAGTGTTGGACAGAACTATGGCTACACCTTC.

V is TRBV9 and J is TRBJ2-6, with a tentative D call TRBD1 (6 bases). This CDR3 is 16 amino acids long. V was cut by 3 bases and J by 0 bases, with 10 bases left in between. Looked up from germline, CDR1 is SGDLS and CDR2 is YYNGEE. The CDR3 sequence is CASSDRAPSGANVLTF. As DNA, the CDR3 is TGTGCCAGCAGCGACAGGGCCCCCTCTGGGGCCAACGTCCTGACTTTC.

This rearrangement joins TRBV4-1 to TRBJ1-4; TRBD1 matches at 7 bases. Germline CDR1 is MGHRA and CDR2 is YSYEKL. The CDR3 is made up of 16 amino acids. V lost 2 bases and J lost 5; bases outside the gene matches: 8. The chain's CDR3 is CASSQRTGTENEKLFF. In DNA form, the CDR3 reads TGCGCCAGCAGCCAACGTACCGGGACAGAGAATGAAAAACTGTTTTTT.

The chain couples TRBV7-9 to TRBJ2-2; D might be TRBD1 (7 bases). V lost 5 bases and J 5 bases, leaving 12 bases between the germline ends. The CDR3 covers 14 residues. Germline-derived CDR1 and CDR2 are SEHNR and FQNEAQ (reference sequence). CDR3 loop: CASSPAGGTGELFF. CDR3 coding DNA: TGTGCCAGCAGCCCCGCAGGGGGGACCGGGGAGCTGTTTTTT.

The rearrangement links TRBV5-1 to TRBJ1-1; D is unclear. The CDR3 has 15 residues. Germline assignment: CDR1 SGHRS and CDR2 YFSETQ. Deletions cut 0 bases from V and 1 base from J, with 10 bases between. The CDR3 loop reads CASSLERLGNTEAFF. The CDR3 DNA sequence: TGCGCCAGCAGCTTGGAGAGGTTGGGGAACACTGAAGCTTTCTTT.

V gene TRBV9 combines with J gene TRBJ2-1, with D maybe TRBD1 (5 bases). V gave up 0 bases and J gave up 5 bases, with 6 bases separating them. Germline lookup yields CDR1 SGDLS and CDR2 YYNGEE. The CDR3 is made up of 13 amino acids. This chain's CDR3 is CASSVEGDNEQFF. The CDR3 DNA sequence: TGTGCCAGCAGCGTAGAAGGGGACAATGAGCAGTTCTTC.

This clone has more than one count but fewer than ten. The V gene is TRBV21-1, the J gene TRBJ2-7; TRBD1, the D gene given by the table, was not confirmed from the DNA. TRBV21-1 represents a pseudogene. The CDR3 has 14 amino acids. The CDR3 nucleotides read TGTGCCAGCGGGACACTTTGGAGCTCCTACGAGCAGTACTTC. Protein sequence: CASGTLWSSYEQYF.

The J gene is TRBJ2-7, the V gene TRBV9, with TRBD2 matching 7 bases. Trimming cost V 4 bases and J 4 bases; bases outside gene matches: 5. Germline V gene data show CDR1 as SGDLS and CDR2 as YYNGEE. CDR3 size: 13 residues. The CDR3 sequence is CASSLGLQYEQYF. CDR3 DNA sequence: TGTGCCAGCAGCTTGGGACTACAATACGAGCAGTACTTC.

Here the CDR3 reads CAWRGSSYNEQFF. The CDR3 DNA is TGTGCCTGGCGGGGAAGCTCCTACAATGAGCAGTTCTTC. This sequence joins TRBV30 and TRBJ2-1; a possible D gene is TRBD2 (5 bases). V dropped 5 bases and J dropped 0 bases, with 8 bases sitting between them. The CDR3 consists of 13 residues. Germline assignment: CDR1 GTSNPN and CDR2 SVGIG (reference sequence). Drawing the rest from reference TRBV30 and TRBJ2-1, the complete variable domain is SQTIHQWPATLVQPVGSPLSLECTVEGTSNPNLYWYRQAAGRGLQLLFYSVGIGQISSEVPQNLSASRPQDRQFILSSKKLLLSDSGFYLCAWRGSSYNEQFFGPGTRLTVL.

As DNA, the CDR3 is TGTGCCACTTCAGGGACAGGAGGCACTGAAGCTTTCTTT. Protein: CATSGTGGTEAFF. This chain links TRBV24-1 with TRBJ1-1; 8 bases align to TRBD1. CDR3 length equals 13 residues. CDR1 KGHDR and CDR2 SFDVKD come from the germline V gene. The ends lost 10 bases at V and 4 bases at J; junction bases unmatched: 7.

CDR3 sequence (DNA): TGTGCCAGCCGAGAGTCGGGTTATTATGGCTACACCTTC. Residues: CASRESGYYGYTF. This chain uses TRBV19 with TRBJ1-2, with unresolved D. Germline V gene data show CDR1 as LNHDA and CDR2 as SQIVND (reference sequence). Trimming removed 9 bases from V and 5 bases from J, with 16 bases in between. The CDR3 loop spans 13 amino acids.

The rearrangement links TRBV7-2 to TRBJ1-2; D possibly corresponds to TRBD1 (5 bases). Trimming took 0 bases from V and 2 from J, leaving 10 bases between them. The V gene's germline CDR1 is SGHTA and CDR2 FQGNSA. The CDR3 spans 15 residues. The CDR3 sequence: CASSLARAGNYGYTF. The CDR3 nucleotides are TGTGCCAGCAGCTTAGCTAGGGCAGGGAACTATGGCTACACCTTC.

V usage is TRBV18 and J usage is TRBJ2-3; D is perhaps TRBD2 (5 bases). Looked up from germline, CDR1 is KGHSH and CDR2 is LQKENI. Trimming took 3 bases from V and 2 from J, leaving 24 bases between them. The CDR3 spans 19 residues. CDR3 nucleotides: TGTGCCAGCTCACCGGCCAAGCGGCATCCCTTCCAATCCACAGATACGCAGTATTTT. Protein sequence: CASSPAKRHPFQSTDTQYF.

This rearrangement joins TRBV30 to TRBJ2-1; TRBD1 aligns across 7 bases. This CDR3 has 12 residues. Trimming cost V 6 bases and J 12 bases; bases outside gene matches: 11. Germline CDR1 reads GTSNPN; CDR2 reads SVGIG (reference sequence). The CDR3 DNA follows: TGTGCCTGCGTCCCGGGACAGTTTAGGCAGTTCTTC. Its translation is CACVPGQFRQFF.

This chain uses TRBV6-6 with TRBJ2-4, with 11 positions matching TRBD2. This CDR3 spans 16 amino acids. CDR1 MNHNY and CDR2 SVGAGI come from the germline V gene (reference sequence). V lost 7 bases and J lost 1; bases outside the gene matches: 6. The CDR3 DNA is TGTGCCAGCAAGACTAGCGGGATTGGTGCCAAAAACATTCAGTACTTC. This translates into CASKTSGIGAKNIQYF.